The entry that follows covers one T cell receptor (beta chain) sequence. Its antigen remains unidentified. Germline and junction disagree at one end, which may indicate a read error. This entry belongs to a study of spatial heterogeneity in lung cancer. Time point noted: sample taken at primary tumor resection. Unsorted samples of tumor, nontumor lung or frozen PBMC had their whole RNA sequenced. Patients with untreated early-stage non-small cell lung cancer, numbering some 72, were the donors. Notes on the study in general: Blood carried ubiquitous expanded tumor TCRs more at resection than follow-up.

The CDR3 consists of 13 residues. Germline V gene sequence: CDR1 SGHRS, CDR2 YFSETQ. TCRdb used MiXCR to reprocess the 5' RACE reads, holding one entry per CDR3 protein. The sample has around 41,000 distinct CDR3 sequences; approximately 6.8% are singletons. The chain links TRBV5-1 to TRBJ2-7; TRBD1 agrees at 8 bases. The clonotype was recovered from a female donor with early-stage non-small cell lung cancer. Here the sequenced sample was PBMCs, taken at surgery. CDR3 sequence reads: CASRQGVSSEQYF. The CDR3 region has the DNA TGCGCCAGCAGACAGGGGGTTTCCTCCGAGCAGTACTTC.